One and the same sample provided the 16 T cell receptor beta chains below, sequenced in a study of OX40 agonist ivuxolimab in advanced cancers. Library preparation was by the immunoSEQ multiplex PCR assay. Drawn from immuneACCESS, this table holds only the in-frame rearrangements with V and J called that TCRdb kept. Clones are partly lost; checked studies trace under half to an unresolved V gene and leave the rest unexplained. This sample is represented by 45,000 to 50,000 clones; about nine tenths of them were singletons. 6.7% of the sample is taken by the ten largest. The material sequenced was CD4+ or CD8+ T cells sorted from blood, taken in a trial of the OX40 agonist ivuxolimab. The receptors here all came from an adult with an advanced solid tumor such as melanoma, head and neck, liver or kidney cancer.

The chain carries TRBV4-1 and TRBJ2-3, with 8 nucleotides matching TRBD1. Trimming cost V 0 bases and J 6 bases; bases outside gene matches: 8. Germline CDR1 MGHRA, CDR2 YSYEKL. The CDR3 runs 16 residues. The CDR3: CASSQETPGGKDTQYF. For the CDR3, the DNA is TGCGCCAGCAGCCAAGAAACCCCAGGGGGCAAGGATACGCAGTATTTT.

This sequence joins TRBV5-4 and TRBJ2-5; 9 nucleotides line up with TRBD1. In germline, CDR1 is SGHNT, CDR2 YYREEE (reference sequence). The CDR3 is 16 amino acids. J gave up 0 bases and V 0 bases, and 3 bases lay outside the gene matches. This chain's CDR3 is CASSLGGQGYQETQYF. CDR3 DNA: TGTGCCAGCAGCTTGGGAGGACAGGGGTACCAAGAGACCCAGTACTTC.

The V and J genes are TRBV7-9 and TRBJ2-6; D gene unclear. V was shortened by 3 bases and J by 0 bases, with 9 bases between the two germline ends. CDR1 and CDR2 (germline): SEHNR, FQNEAQ (reference sequence). The CDR3 extends over 16 amino acids. The CDR3 DNA sequence: TGTGCCAGCAGCTTTAGACACCCCTCTGGGGCCAACGTCCTGACTTTC. Protein sequence: CASSFRHPSGANVLTF.

This chain joins TRBV7-7 and TRBJ2-5; D is possibly TRBD1 or TRBD2 (6 bases each). The CDR3 has 13 amino acids. Germline V lookup: CDR1 SSHAT, CDR2 FNYEAQ (reference sequence). The CDR3 loop reads CASGPRGRETQYF. In nucleotides, the CDR3 is TGTGCTAGCGGACCCAGGGGACGAGAGACCCAGTACTTC.

The genes are TRBV5-1 and TRBJ2-1, with 8 bases lining up with TRBD1. This CDR3 is built from 15 residues. Unmatched junction bases numbered 10, after V lost 4 bases and J lost 7 bases. In germline, CDR1 is SGHRS, CDR2 YFSETQ. CDR3 protein: CASSLTGQVGNEQFF. The CDR3 bases are TGCGCCAGCAGCCTCACGGGACAGGTCGGTAATGAGCAGTTCTTC.

This clone showed up just once. The chain has TRBV11-2 and TRBJ1-2; possibly TRBD1 for D (6 bases). The CDR3 is made up of 16 amino acids. V dropped 4 bases and J dropped 4 bases, with 19 bases sitting between them. Germline V gene data show CDR1 as SGHAT and CDR2 as FQNNGV. The chain's CDR3 is CASSSAGQTMGYGYTF. In DNA form, the CDR3 reads TGTGCCAGCAGCTCGGCGGGACAAACAATGGGCTATGGCTACACCTTC.

This rearrangement joins TRBV6-5 to TRBJ1-2, with a possible D match to TRBD1 (5 bases). The ends were cut back, 7 bases at V and 7 bases at J, with 19 bases in the middle. Germline assignment: CDR1 MNHEY and CDR2 SVGAGI. This CDR3 contains 14 residues. This CDR3 is CASKSGGEESGYTF. The DNA of the CDR3 is TGTGCCAGCAAATCCGGGGGGGAGGAGAGTGGCTACACCTTC.

The CDR3 nucleotides are TGTGCCAGCAGCTTAGAAGGGATGACGGACGGAGCTAACTATGGCTACACCTTC. As protein: CASSLEGMTDGANYGYTF. The chain carries TRBV7-9 and TRBJ1-2; the D is unclear. Trimming cost V 1 base and J 0 bases, with 18 bases left between them. The CDR3 consists of 18 residues. Per the germline V gene, CDR1 is SEHNR and CDR2 is FQNEAQ (reference sequence).

V and J are TRBV6-6 and TRBJ2-7, with D unclear. V was trimmed by 6 bases and J by 2 bases, leaving 8 bases between them. Germline CDR1 reads MNHNY; CDR2 reads SVGAGI (reference sequence). There are 12 residues in the CDR3. In DNA, the CDR3 is TGTGCCAGCAGCTATGAAACCTACGAGCAGTACTTC. Translation: CASSYETYEQYF.

This clone was recorded once. V is TRBV9 and J is TRBJ2-1; D not certain. V lost 0 bases and J lost 7, with 5 bases in between. Germline CDR1 and CDR2: SGDLS and YYNGEE. This CDR3 contains 12 residues. The CDR3 here is CASSVAGNEQFF. The CDR3 DNA sequence: TGTGCCAGCAGCGTAGCCGGGAATGAGCAGTTCTTC. The complete variable domain, with remaining parts taken from reference TRBV9 and TRBJ2-1, reads DSGVTQTPKHLITATGQRVTLRCSPRSGDLSVYWYQQSLDQGLQFLIQYYNGEERAKGNILERFSAQQFPDLHSELNLSSLELGDSALYFCASSVAGNEQFFGPGTRLTVL.

The chain joins TRBV4-1 to TRBJ2-7, with 7 positions matching TRBD1. Germline V gene sequence: CDR1 MGHRA, CDR2 YSYEKL. V dropped 2 bases and J dropped 2; count of bases not matched to a gene: 6. This CDR3 spans 15 amino acids. CDR3 coding DNA: TGCGCCAGCAGCCAAAGAGAAGACAGGGCCTACGAGCAGTACGTC. It codes for CASSQREDRAYEQYV.

The CDR3 is CASSSGLGPGNQPQHF. DNA for the CDR3: TGCGCCAGCAGCTCAGGACTGGGACCAGGCAATCAGCCCCAGCATTTT. V gene TRBV4-1 combines with J gene TRBJ1-5; weak D call: TRBD1 (5 bases). CDR1 and CDR2 from the germline V gene are MGHRA and YSYEKL. Trimming removed 5 bases at V and 2 bases at J, with 16 bases between. The CDR3 covers 16 residues.

This clone occurred once. The chain uses TRBV6-5 and TRBJ1-5; 7 bases are a match to TRBD1. The trim removed 2 bases at V and 7 bases at J, leaving 5 bases unmatched. Germline values: CDR1 MNHEY, CDR2 SVGAGI. This CDR3 is built from 14 residues. The CDR3 spells CASSYRQGSQPQHF. The DNA for the CDR3 is TGTGCCAGCAGTTACCGACAGGGTAGCCAGCCCCAGCATTTT.

V and J are TRBV29-1 and TRBJ1-3, with D possibly matching TRBD1 (5 bases). CDR1 and CDR2 from the germline V gene are SQVTM and ANQGSEA. V shed 7 bases and J shed 7 bases, with 20 bases lying between them. CDR3 length equals 14 residues. CDR3 sequence: CSAVAGGRENTIYF. The CDR3 coding sequence is TGCAGCGCCGTCGCGGGGGGACGCGAGAACACCATATATTTT.

The chain recombines TRBV7-3 with TRBJ2-2, with 10 positions matching TRBD1. CDR1 and CDR2 from the germline V gene are SGHTA and FQGTGA. The CDR3 extends over 15 amino acids. The J segment lost 7 bases and the V segment lost 5 bases, leaving 7 bases of the junction unmatched. As DNA, the CDR3 is TGTGCCAGCAGCCCCAGGACAGGGGGACACGGGGAGCTGTTTTTT. Its protein product is CASSPRTGGHGELFF.

Only one count was recorded for this clone. The rearrangement joins TRBV7-9 to TRBJ1-5, with D perhaps matching TRBD1 (6 bases). The CDR3 consists of 14 residues. Germline V gene data show CDR1 as SEHNR and CDR2 as FQNEAQ (reference sequence). With 3 bases removed from V and 1 base from J, the gap between germline ends came to 7 bases. The CDR3 is CASSFTGSNQPQHF. The CDR3, as DNA: TGTGCCAGCAGCTTTACAGGGAGCAATCAGCCCCAGCATTTT.